A single sample is the source of the 25 T cell receptor beta chains below, sequenced in a study of blood T cell repertoires in COVID-19. Using immunoSEQ multiplex PCR, the repertoire was profiled, and TCRdb retains in-frame clones only, with some absent. Here the sample spans some 390,000 clones, around 89% being singletons. Material: PBMCs or T cells enriched from blood (not recorded which). These receptors were obtained from a man younger than 45 who had recovered from COVID-19.

This chain connects TRBV30 to TRBJ1-5, with D uncertain. Trimming shortened V by 0 bases and J by 7 bases, and 10 bases separated the two germline ends. The CDR3 is made up of 13 amino acids. Per the germline V gene, CDR1 is GTSNPN and CDR2 is SVGIG (reference sequence). The CDR3 DNA follows: TGTGCCTGGAGTGTATCCCAGCGGCAGCCCCAGCATTTT. Its translation: CAWSVSQRQPQHF.

The chain couples TRBV14 to TRBJ2-2; the match to TRBD1 covers 7 bases. CDR1 SGHDN and CDR2 FVKESK come from the germline V gene. Trimming took 0 bases from V and 4 from J; bases not matched to a gene: 8. This CDR3 has 17 amino acids. The CDR3 DNA reads as TGTGCCAGCAGCCAAGAAGGTTTCGGGACAGCCACCGGGGAGCTGTTTTTT. It codes for CASSQEGFGTATGELFF.

The genes are TRBV7-2 and TRBJ2-3, with 9 positions matching TRBD2. Germline loops: CDR1 SGHTA, CDR2 FQGNSA. This CDR3 region has 15 residues. Germline trimming cut 3 bases from V and 9 bases from J; bases unmatched to any gene: 10. The CDR3 bases are TGTGCCAGCAGCTTCGCTAGCGGGATCCCGGGGACGCAGTATTTT. Translation gives CASSFASGIPGTQYF.

The chain couples TRBV19 to TRBJ2-3, with 7 bases identical to TRBD1. This CDR3 contains 14 residues. J lost 2 bases, V lost 6 bases, and 5 bases had no gene match. Germline values: CDR1 LNHDA, CDR2 SQIVND (reference sequence). Written as DNA, the CDR3 is TGTGCCAGTAGCCGGACAGGTCCCACAGATACGCAGTATTTT. It specifies CASSRTGPTDTQYF.

This chain joins TRBV2 and TRBJ2-3, with no clear D. CDR1 and CDR2 from the germline V gene are SNHLY and FYNNEI. V gave up 0 bases and J gave up 1 base, with 8 bases separating them. The CDR3 spans 15 residues. This CDR3 reads CASSEALGGTDTQYF. The CDR3 DNA follows: TGTGCCAGCAGTGAAGCCTTGGGCGGCACAGATACGCAGTATTTT.

The chain has TRBV21-1 and TRBJ1-2; TRBD1, the table's D call, lacks a check against the DNA. TRBV21-1 represents a pseudogene. The CDR3 loop spans 14 amino acids. CDR3 sequence: CASTYRGREDGYTF. As DNA, the CDR3 is TGTGCCAGCACGTACAGGGGGCGGGAGGATGGCTACACCTTC.

This sequence joins TRBV6-5 and TRBJ2-7; TRBD1 might be the D (6 bases). V lost 4 bases and J lost 2, with 9 bases in between. The CDR3 spans 13 residues. Germline V gene lookup returns CDR1 MNHEY and CDR2 SVGAGI. CDR3 nucleotides: TGTGCCAGCAGTTCAGGGGCCCCCTACGAGCAGTACTTC. It translates to CASSSGAPYEQYF.

The gene calls are TRBV18 and TRBJ2-1, with 11 bases aligning to TRBD2. In germline, CDR1 is KGHSH, CDR2 LQKENI. V gave up 3 bases and J gave up 9 bases; unmatched junction bases: 7. This CDR3 is 15 amino acids long. The CDR3 coding sequence is TGTGCCAGCTCACCCGACACTAGCGGGAGTGGTGAGCAGTTCTTC. Translation gives CASSPDTSGSGEQFF.

The chain carries TRBV11-3 and TRBJ2-1; no firm D call. V lost 1 base and J 0 bases, leaving 4 bases between the germline ends. The CDR3 runs to 14 residues. Per the germline V gene, CDR1 is SGHNT and CDR2 is YENEEA. The CDR3 DNA is TGTGCCAGCAGCTTAGGCGGCTCCTACAATGAGCAGTTCTTC. As protein: CASSLGGSYNEQFF.

This clone was seen many times. This rearrangement joins TRBV28 to TRBJ1-1; 8 bases are a match to TRBD1. Trimming took 6 bases from V and 10 from J; bases not matched to a gene: 4. The CDR3 loop spans 11 amino acids. CDR1 is MDHEN, CDR2 SYDVKM, per germline. The DNA for the CDR3 is TGTGCCAGCAGAAAAACAGGGGGAGCTTTCTTT. Its translation is CASRKTGGAFF.

Remarks on this clone: Other DNA sequences in this sample translate to the same CDR3. The V call is TRBV30, the J call TRBJ1-2; D remains unclear. V lost 0 bases, J lost 4 bases, and 6 bases lay in between. The CDR3 contains 12 residues. Per the germline V gene, CDR1 is GTSNPN and CDR2 is SVGIG (reference sequence). The CDR3 DNA follows: TGTGCCTGGAGTGTCGAGTCCTATGGCTACACCTTC. This encodes CAWSVESYGYTF.

There are a few counts of this clone. This chain uses TRBV18 with TRBJ2-5, with no clear D. The V end lost 2 bases, the J end lost 5 bases, and 12 bases lay between the germline ends. The CDR3 is 14 amino acids. Germline V lookup: CDR1 KGHSH, CDR2 LQKENI. The DNA of the CDR3 is TGTGCCAGCTCACCAGGTATAGCCGGGGAGACCCAGTACTTC. Translated: CASSPGIAGETQYF.

The J gene is TRBJ2-7, the V gene TRBV7-9; TRBD2 matches 7 bases. V lost 10 bases and J lost 3; bases outside the gene matches: 9. From germline, CDR1 is SEHNR and CDR2 FQNEAQ (reference sequence). The CDR3 runs to 13 residues. CDR3 sequence reads: CATTREFSYEQYF. The CDR3 coding sequence is TGTGCCACCACGCGGGAGTTCAGCTACGAGCAGTACTTC.

Concerning this clone: This sample also contains other DNA sequences that code for the same CDR3. The J gene is TRBJ2-1, the V gene TRBV5-1; D is unresolved. The CDR3 is made up of 11 amino acids. V was cut by 1 base and J by 7 bases, with 3 bases left in between. Per germline, CDR1 SGHRS and CDR2 YFSETQ. In DNA form, the CDR3 reads TGCGCCAGCAGCTTGCAAAATGAGCAGTTCTTC. It specifies CASSLQNEQFF.

CDR3 sequence: CASSLSTDTQYF. The DNA of the CDR3 is TGTGCCAGCAGTCTTAGCACAGATACGCAGTATTTT. The chain carries TRBV2 and TRBJ2-3, with no clear D. The CDR3 has 12 residues. Germline loops: CDR1 SNHLY, CDR2 FYNNEI. The V and J ends lost 5 bases and 0 bases respectively, with 3 bases between them.

The V and J genes are TRBV30 and TRBJ1-4; D possibly corresponds to TRBD1 (5 bases). CDR3 length: 15 residues. With 2 bases removed from V and 3 bases from J, the gap between germline ends came to 13 bases. The germline V gene encodes CDR1 GTSNPN and CDR2 SVGIG (reference sequence). The chain's CDR3 is CAWSPPGGANEKLFF. CDR3 DNA: TGTGCCTGGAGTCCCCCCGGGGGGGCTAATGAAAAACTGTTTTTT.

The rearrangement uses TRBV11-3 and TRBJ2-5; D may be TRBD2 (6 bases). V lost 1 base to trimming and J lost 4 bases, with 7 bases between them. CDR1 and CDR2 (germline): SGHNT, YENEEA. This CDR3 is built from 13 residues. In DNA, the CDR3 is TGTGCCAGCAGCTTAGGACTAGGAGAGACCCAGTACTTC. This gives the protein CASSLGLGETQYF.

The rearrangement links TRBV4-2 to TRBJ1-4, with TRBD1 identical over 7 bases. V lost 0 bases, J lost 3 bases, and 7 bases stayed unmatched. This CDR3 region has 17 residues. Germline V gene sequence: CDR1 LGHNA, CDR2 YNFKEQ. The CDR3 nucleotides are TGTGCCAGCAGCCAAGATCACGAACAGGGGCCTAATGAAAAACTGTTTTTT. This sequence encodes CASSQDHEQGPNEKLFF.

This chain uses TRBV7-2 with TRBJ1-5, with 9 nucleotides matching TRBD1. This CDR3 contains 14 residues. CDR1 is SGHTA, CDR2 FQGNSA, per germline. The ends lost 4 bases at V and 7 bases at J; junction bases unmatched: 5. CDR3 protein: CASSSQGAGQPQHF. The CDR3 region has the DNA TGTGCCAGCAGCTCACAGGGGGCGGGCCAGCCCCAGCATTTT.

The rearrangement joins TRBV9 to TRBJ2-1, with 11 bases that match TRBD2. Germline CDR1 is SGDLS and CDR2 is YYNGEE. The ends lost 3 bases at V and 9 bases at J; junction bases unmatched: 11. This CDR3 region has 16 residues. CDR3 sequence reads: CASSAPRGGLAAEQFF. The DNA of the CDR3 is TGTGCCAGCAGCGCCCCTCGGGGGGGACTAGCGGCTGAGCAGTTCTTC.

The chain has TRBV20-1 and TRBJ1-1; D gene unclear. CDR3 size: 18 residues. The ends were cut back, 3 bases at V and 5 bases at J, with 28 bases in the middle. The germline gives CDR1 DFQATT, CDR2 SNEGSKA (reference sequence). The CDR3 DNA is TGCAGTGCTAGTCCCCCGACCGTTTCCCCTAAGGGAGGGACTGAAGCTTTCTTT. This encodes CSASPPTVSPKGGTEAFF.

This chain uses TRBV30 with TRBJ2-7, with D perhaps matching TRBD1 (6 bases). The CDR3 has 14 residues. In germline, CDR1 is GTSNPN, CDR2 SVGIG (reference sequence). The V gene lost 1 base and the J gene lost 3 bases, with 13 bases spanning the gap. The CDR3 spells CAWSGARGFYEQYF. The CDR3 DNA follows: TGTGCCTGGAGTGGTGCCAGGGGATTCTACGAGCAGTACTTC.

V gene TRBV3-1 (or the pseudogene TRBV3-2) combines with J gene TRBJ2-2, with D unclear. The CDR3 has 12 residues. CDR1 and CDR2 from the germline V gene are LGHDT and YNNKEL (reference sequence). Deletions cut 7 bases from V and 6 bases from J, with 9 bases between. The CDR3 region is CASTRGAGELFF. The DNA of the CDR3 is TGTGCCAGCACCCGAGGCGCCGGGGAGCTGTTTTTT.

The gene calls are TRBV10-2 and TRBJ2-5, with D possibly TRBD2 on 5 matching bases. Germline assignment: CDR1 WSHSY and CDR2 SAAADI. The CDR3 contains 15 residues. The V end lost 7 bases, the J end lost 4 bases, and 19 bases lay between the germline ends. CDR3 in amino acids: CASNSGVGSGETQYF. The CDR3 bases are TGCGCCAGCAATTCCGGGGTTGGGTCAGGAGAGACCCAGTACTTC.

V and J are TRBV18 and TRBJ1-5, with unresolved D. This CDR3 comprises 14 residues. V shed 3 bases and J shed 5 bases, with 11 bases lying between them. CDR1 is KGHSH and CDR2 is LQKENI in the germline V gene. This CDR3 is CASSPGEGYQPQHF. The CDR3 bases are TGTGCCAGCTCACCCGGGGAGGGATATCAGCCCCAGCATTTT.